The rows below give T cell receptor beta chains drawn from one sample of a study of T cell repertoires in ileal Crohn's disease. This table comes from immunoSEQ multiplex PCR, and its TCRdb copy is limited to in-frame clones, with some not included. Of over 10,000 clones listed, around 78% are singletons. Sequencing used ileal tissue. These receptors were obtained from an adult with Crohn's disease. The CDR3 runs from the conserved cysteine through the conserved F or W. A D gene is named only where the DNA matches it firmly. Some rows mark clone size as missing; the rest say once, few, many or name a class of expanded clone.

clone size	V gene	J gene	D gene	CDR3 DNA	CDR3 protein
NA	TRBV28	TRBJ2-2	NA	TGTGCCAGCAGTTTTTCACAGGCGAACACCGGGGAGCTGTTTTTT	CASSFSQANTGELFF
few	TRBV18	TRBJ2-2	NA	TGTGCCAGCTCACCCGGGTACAGGGCCGTCACCGGGGAGCTGTTTTTT	CASSPGYRAVTGELFF
NA	TRBV19	TRBJ2-7	TRBD2	TGTGCCAGTAGTCCACTAGCGGGTCCTCGCGACGAGCAGTACTTC	CASSPLAGPRDEQYF
few	TRBV7-8	TRBJ2-3	NA	TGTGCCAGCAGCTTAATCCGTACAGATACGCAGTATTTT	CASSLIRTDTQYF
NA	TRBV14	TRBJ1-1	NA	TGTGCCAGCAGCTCAAGGGAGCGCACTGAAGCTTTCTTT	CASSSRERTEAFF
NA	TRBV7-8	TRBJ1-3	NA	TGTGCCAGCAGCCCCGGACTGTTCTCTGGAAACACCATATATTTT	CASSPGLFSGNTIYF
NA	TRBV6-1	TRBJ1-2	TRBD1	TGTGCCAGCAGTGAGAGTACAGGGGGCCTTTATGGCTACACCTTC	CASSESTGGLYGYTF
NA	TRBV7-8	TRBJ1-1	TRBD1	TGTGCCAGCAGCACCACCGACAGGGTCACTGAAGCTTTCTTT	CASSTTDRVTEAFF
few	TRBV19	TRBJ1-5	TRBD1	TGTGCCAGTAGTCGACAGGGGGCGCAACAGCCCCAGCATTTT	CASSRQGAQQPQHF
NA	TRBV7-8	TRBJ2-4	TRBD1	TGTGCCAGCAGCCCGGGGACAGTCAAAAACATTCAGTACTTC	CASSPGTVKNIQYF
few	TRBV11-1	TRBJ2-1	TRBD2	TGTGCCAGCAGCTTCAGGCCTAGCGGGAACGGTGAGCAGTTCTTC	CASSFRPSGNGEQFF
NA	TRBV5-1	TRBJ2-1	TRBD2	TGCGCCAGCAGCTTGGAGGCTAGCGGAGAGGGGGAGCAGTTCTTC	CASSLEASGEGEQFF